Listed below are T cell receptor beta chains from one sample, sequenced in a study of a mutant IDH1 vaccine in newly diagnosed glioma. Libraries were prepared by immunoSEQ multiplex PCR; TCRdb keeps only in-frame clonotypes and omits some of them. The sample lists tens of thousands of clones, approximately 80% seen once, with around 6.5% in the top ten. Antigen specificity for these receptors is unknown. The specimen was PBMCs, collected from a glioma patient whose treatment included an IDH1 peptide vaccine. The receptor source for this set is a man in his fifties or sixties with glioma. The CDR3 runs from the conserved cysteine through the conserved F or W. The D gene is left open where the match is weak. Clone size is shown for a subset of rows, as once, few, many or a class of expanded clone.

V gene	D gene	J gene	CDR3 length	clone size	CDR3 DNA	CDR3 protein
TRBV7-8	TRBD1	TRBJ1-1	15	NA	TGTGCCAGCAGCTTAAATAGGCAGGGGGTCTCCGGGGCTTTCTTT	CASSLNRQGVSGAFF
TRBV10-3	TRBD2	TRBJ2-1	16	NA	TGTGCCATCAGTGAGACCGGGGGGGGGACCTACAATGAGCAGTTCTTC	CAISETGGGTYNEQFF
TRBV29-1	NA	TRBJ1-2	14	few	TGCAGCGTTGAAGAGGTCACCAGGGAGGCTGGCTACACCTTC	CSVEEVTREAGYTF
TRBV27	NA	TRBJ2-2	17	NA	TGTGCCAGCAGTCGCTGGCCATCCGTACCAAGCACCGGGGAGCTGTTTTTT	CASSRWPSVPSTGELFF
TRBV19	NA	TRBJ1-2	15	once	TGTGCCAGTAGCCTAGGGCAGACAGCTAACTATGGCTACACCTTC	CASSLGQTANYGYTF
TRBV7-9	NA	TRBJ1-1	13	NA	TGTGCCAGCAGCTTAGAAGGGGGCACTGAAGCTTTCTTT	CASSLEGGTEAFF
TRBV7-2	NA	TRBJ2-5	12	NA	TGTGCCAGCGGGCGAATGCAAGAGACCCAGTACTTC	CASGRMQETQYF
TRBV5-1	NA	TRBJ2-2	13	few	TGCGCCAGCAGCCTGGTCGGGGGCGGGGAGCTGTTTTTT	CASSLVGGGELFF
TRBV6-5	TRBD1	TRBJ2-1	11	NA	TGTGCCAGCACCGCCGGACAGGGCCAGTTCTTC	CASTAGQGQFF
TRBV7-2	TRBD2	TRBJ2-7	15	few	TGTGCCAGCAGCCCGGGGGGGACGCGCTCCTACGAGCAGTACTTC	CASSPGGTRSYEQYF
TRBV11-2	TRBD1	TRBJ2-7	15	few	TGTGCCAGCAGCGCTACAGGGGCATGGTCCTACGAGCAGTACTTC	CASSATGAWSYEQYF
TRBV2	NA	TRBJ2-7	12	NA	TGTGCCAGCAGGCAAGGTTTTGGCGAGCAGTACTTC	CASRQGFGEQYF
TRBV5-5	NA	TRBJ1-1	15	NA	TGTGCCAGCAGCCGGGCCCGACAGTCTGTGACTGAAGCTTTCTTT	CASSRARQSVTEAFF
TRBV19	NA	TRBJ2-1	15	NA	TGTGCCAGTAGGCTAGGTGGAGGTTCTTACAATGAGCAGTTCTTC	CASRLGGGSYNEQFF
TRBV19	TRBD1	TRBJ1-3	16	NA	TGTGCCAGTAGGGGGGGACAGGGAAATTCTGGAAACACCATATATTTT	CASRGGQGNSGNTIYF